These 2 T cell receptor beta chains came from one sample sequenced in a study of shared clonotypes between healthy human individuals. Assay: immunoSEQ multiplex PCR; the TCRdb copy retains only in-frame clones and omits some. The profile shows over a million clones, more than 95% of them singletons. The sequenced material came from naive CD4+ T cells sorted from blood. Subset reported: CD45RA+ positively selected. The receptors derive from a man in his thirties or forties in good health.

V usage is TRBV2 and J usage is TRBJ1-5, with 7 bases identical to TRBD1. CDR1 and CDR2 (germline): SNHLY, FYNNEI. This CDR3 is built from 15 residues. The V and J ends lost 5 bases and 0 bases, in that order; junction bases with no gene match: 4. The CDR3 coding sequence is TGTGCCAGCAGTCTACAGGGGAATAGCAATCAGCCCCAGCATTTT. It codes for CASSLQGNSNQPQHF.

The chain joins TRBV7-9 to TRBJ2-7; TRBD1 aligns across 7 bases. Looked up from germline, CDR1 is SEHNR and CDR2 is FQNEAQ (reference sequence). Trimming at V came to 4 bases and at J to 6 bases, leaving 0 bases not matched to a gene. CDR3 size: 11 residues. The CDR3 DNA reads as TGTGCCAGCAGCTGGGACAGCGAGCAGTACTTC. Translated: CASSWDSEQYF.